This TCR beta chain was captured by sequencing in a study of cytomegalovirus exposure and HLA in healthy donors. Study-wide context: Within an early data release were tens of millions of unique TCRs drawn from HLA-typed donors.

Everyone who donated was a healthy bone marrow donor. Both 60 Vbeta primers and 13 Jbeta primers went into the PCR. Some clones are missing from TCRdb's copy, which holds only in-frame ones; the method was immunoSEQ multiplex PCR. In the table there are 100,000 to 150,000 clones, over 70% of which are singletons. The CDR3 spans 19 residues. Unmatched junction bases numbered 8, after V lost 1 base and J lost 2 bases. Germline lookup yields CDR1 SNHLY and CDR2 FYNNEI. The source material was PBMCs. The TCR comes from a man in his late teens or twenties in good health and CMV-seropositive. The V call is TRBV2, the J call TRBJ2-6; 10 nucleotides match TRBD2. Here the CDR3 reads CASSEEASGSVPGANVLTF. The CDR3 DNA reads as TGTGCCAGCAGTGAAGAGGCTAGCGGGAGTGTTCCTGGGGCCAACGTCCTGACTTTC.